This T cell receptor (beta chain) was sequenced in a study of T cell repertoires in ileal Crohn's disease (dated by TCRdb to between 2018 and 2021). Looking at the study overall: The median duration of disease was 6 to 10 years, and at the time of surgery 35% of patients were active smokers. Endoscopic postoperative recurrence was defined as a Rutgeerts score above i0. Surgery was performed for a complication in all patients, with stricturing disease in approximately 60% and penetrating disease in approximately 40%. TCR repertoire analysis was performed in some 60 Crohn's disease patients drawn from a prospective multicentre cohort. A total of 170 or so mucosal samples from 57 patients were sequenced, with samples obtained at several locations on the surgical specimen and at postoperative endoscopy. The study ran alongside a multicentre cohort designed to identify predictors of early endoscopic recurrence after ileocolonic resection. Postoperative therapy was given to about half of the patients, with thiopurines administered to ten to eleven patients and anti-TNF agents administered to some 20 patients. Beyond this particular receptor, the publication reports: A significantly higher proportion of clonal expansions was observed in active smokers at surgery than in non-smokers (roughly 27% vs 19%, p=0.02). Only a subgroup of patients, of unstated size, had mucosal CD4 and CD8 T cells sorted and sequenced. More high-frequency clones were carried by sorted CD8 T cells than by CD4 T cells, suggesting that mucosal expansions were mainly CD8. Higher high-frequency clone percentages at surgery were associated with endoscopic recurrence; all patients with clonality above 26.8% (18/57) had recurrence.

Adults with ileal or ileocolonic Crohn's disease and an indication for ileocolonic resection were eligible for inclusion. Whole ileal mucosal biopsies were stored frozen at -80°C before DNA extraction. Genomic DNA was extracted from frozen whole biopsies using a TRizol-based method and was quantified with a NanoDrop 2000 spectrophotometer. For commercial TCRB immunosequencing, approximately 460 nanograms of biopsy DNA were submitted for each sample. Adaptive Biotechnology amplified CDR3 regions from genomic DNA with a two-step multiplex PCR that controlled for amplification bias. Primers covering every V and J gene segment were used in the first PCR, while barcodes and Illumina adapters were added in the second PCR. An Illumina instrument was used to sequence the CDR3 libraries. In the original analysis: Analysis combined the vendor-provided pipelines with custom analysis of raw data in R/Bioconductor under R version 3.3.0. Clonality, which ranges from 0 to 1, was calculated as the inverse of the normalised Shannon entropy across all productive clones. High-frequency clones were defined as the share of the repertoire taken up by the top 100 clones, keeping only clones that passed a 95% confidence test. Overlap between samples was measured with the Morisita-Horn index, while repertoire diversity was measured with the Simpson index. TCRdb holds this immuneACCESS table with in-frame rearrangements only. Some clones are missing; in checked studies, unresolved V genes explain under half, and the rest has no known cause. Clone size and the V and J calls come from that table; the DNA yielded D and trimming. This sample has roughly 18,000 clones in its table, and approximately 82% of those were observed once. 9% to 12% of the sample lies in the top ten.

Details on this clone: No antigen is known for it. Base qualities are missing; no much larger clone stands one base away.

The sample was ileal tissue. This TCR came from an adult with Crohn's disease.

The nucleotides are TGCGCCAGCAGCCATAACAGGGACTATGGCTACACCTTC. Translated, this is CASSHNRDYGYTF. This receptor chain uses TRBV4-1 and TRBJ1-2, with TRBD1 tentatively as D gene (6 bases match). CDR1 and CDR2 were assigned from the germline V gene as MGHRA and YSYEKL. The CDR3, cysteine through phenylalanine, is 13 amino acids long. Only the CDR3 part of the read is kept: 39 bases, read in frame from the first base. The junction shows trimming of 3 bases on V and 3 bases on J, plus 8 bases between the germline ends.